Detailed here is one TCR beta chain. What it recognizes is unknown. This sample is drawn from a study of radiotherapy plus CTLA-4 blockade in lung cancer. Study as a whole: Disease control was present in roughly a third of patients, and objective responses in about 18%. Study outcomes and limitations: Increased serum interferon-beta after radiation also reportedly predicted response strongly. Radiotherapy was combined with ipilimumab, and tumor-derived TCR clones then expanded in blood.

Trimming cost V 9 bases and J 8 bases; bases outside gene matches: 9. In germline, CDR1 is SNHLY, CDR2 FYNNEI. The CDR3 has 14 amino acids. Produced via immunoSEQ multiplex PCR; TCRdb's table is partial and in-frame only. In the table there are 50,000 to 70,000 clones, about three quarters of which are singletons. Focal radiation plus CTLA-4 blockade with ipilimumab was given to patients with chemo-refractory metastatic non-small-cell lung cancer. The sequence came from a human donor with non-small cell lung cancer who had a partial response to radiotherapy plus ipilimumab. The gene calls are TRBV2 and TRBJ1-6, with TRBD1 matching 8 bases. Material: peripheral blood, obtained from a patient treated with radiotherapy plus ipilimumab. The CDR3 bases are TGTGCCAGTTCTTCGGACAGGGTATATTCACCCCTCCACTTT. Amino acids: CASSSDRVYSPLHF. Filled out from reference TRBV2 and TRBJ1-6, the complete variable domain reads EPEVTQTPSHQVTQMGQEVILRCVPISNHLYFYWYRQILGQKVEFLVSFYNNEISEKSEIFDDQFSVERPDGSNFTLKIRSTKLEDSAMYFCASSSDRVYSPLHFGNGTRLTVT.